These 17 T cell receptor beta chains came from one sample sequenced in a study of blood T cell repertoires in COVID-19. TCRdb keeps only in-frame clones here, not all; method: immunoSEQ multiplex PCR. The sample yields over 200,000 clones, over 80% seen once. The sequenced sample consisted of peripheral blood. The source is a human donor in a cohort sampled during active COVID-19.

This CDR3 is CASSRGGGDGYEQYF. The CDR3 DNA follows: TGTGCCAGCAGCCGAGGGGGAGGGGACGGGTACGAGCAGTACTTC. This chain joins TRBV11-3 and TRBJ2-7; D may be TRBD2 (7 bases). CDR3 length equals 15 residues. The ends were cut back, 5 bases at V and 4 bases at J, with 18 bases in the middle. Per the germline V gene, CDR1 is SGHNT and CDR2 is YENEEA.

DNA for the CDR3: TGTGCCAGCTCACCACCACTAGCGGCCTACAATGAGCAGTTCTTC. It yields the protein CASSPPLAAYNEQFF. V usage is TRBV18 and J usage is TRBJ2-1; TRBD2 matches at 8 bases. Per germline, CDR1 KGHSH and CDR2 LQKENI. The CDR3 covers 15 residues. With V trimmed by 0 bases and J by 2 bases, 0 bases remained unmatched.

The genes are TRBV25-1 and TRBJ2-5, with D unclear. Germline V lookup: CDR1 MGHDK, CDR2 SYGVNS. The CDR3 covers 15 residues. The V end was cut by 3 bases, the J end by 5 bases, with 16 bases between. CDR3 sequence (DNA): TGTGCCAGCAGTGACACTCGTTCTATAGAGGAGACCCAGTACTTC. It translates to CASSDTRSIEETQYF.

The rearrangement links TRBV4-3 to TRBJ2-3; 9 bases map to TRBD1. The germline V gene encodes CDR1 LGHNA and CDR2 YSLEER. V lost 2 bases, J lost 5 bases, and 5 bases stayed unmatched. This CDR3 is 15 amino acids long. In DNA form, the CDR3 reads TGCGCCAGCAGCCAACGGGACAGGGTGGGAGATACGCAGTATTTT. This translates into CASSQRDRVGDTQYF.

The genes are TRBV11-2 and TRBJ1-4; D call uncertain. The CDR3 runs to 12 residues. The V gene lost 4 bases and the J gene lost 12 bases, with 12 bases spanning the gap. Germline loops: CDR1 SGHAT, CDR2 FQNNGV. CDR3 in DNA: TGTGCCAGCAGCTACCCTTGGGGAGAACTGTTTTTT. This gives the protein CASSYPWGELFF. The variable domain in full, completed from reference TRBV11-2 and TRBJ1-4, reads EAGVAQSPRYKIIEKRQSVAFWCNPISGHATLYWYQQILGQGPKLLIQFQNNGVVDDSQLPKDRFSAERLKGVDSTLKIQPAKLEDSAVYLCASSYPWGELFFGSGTQLSVL.

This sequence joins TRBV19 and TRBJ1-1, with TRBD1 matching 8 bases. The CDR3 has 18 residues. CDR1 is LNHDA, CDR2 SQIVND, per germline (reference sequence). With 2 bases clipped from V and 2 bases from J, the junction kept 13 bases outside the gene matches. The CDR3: CASSIRDQGARPNTEAFF. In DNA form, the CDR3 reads TGTGCCAGTAGTATACGGGATCAGGGGGCGAGACCTAACACTGAAGCTTTCTTT.

The CDR3 DNA is TGTGCCTGGTGTTCCGGGACAGGGGGCCACGAGCAGTACTTC. It is translated as CAWCSGTGGHEQYF. The chain is built from TRBV30 and TRBJ2-7, with 12 bases matching TRBD1. The junction had 7 bases not matched to a gene; V was cut back by 5 bases and J by 5 bases. This CDR3 has 14 amino acids. CDR1 is GTSNPN, CDR2 SVGIG, per germline (reference sequence).

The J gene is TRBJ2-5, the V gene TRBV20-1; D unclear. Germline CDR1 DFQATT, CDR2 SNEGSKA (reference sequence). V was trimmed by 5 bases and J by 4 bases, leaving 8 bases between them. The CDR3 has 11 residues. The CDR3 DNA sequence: TGCAGTGCTTGGCGAGGAGAGACCCAGTACTTC. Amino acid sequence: CSAWRGETQYF.

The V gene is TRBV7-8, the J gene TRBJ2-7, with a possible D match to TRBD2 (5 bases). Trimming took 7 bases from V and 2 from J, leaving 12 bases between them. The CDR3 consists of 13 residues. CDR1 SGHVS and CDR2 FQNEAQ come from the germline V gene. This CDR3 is CASTPRVPYEQYF. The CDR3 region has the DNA TGTGCCAGCACCCCGCGGGTTCCCTACGAGCAGTACTTC.

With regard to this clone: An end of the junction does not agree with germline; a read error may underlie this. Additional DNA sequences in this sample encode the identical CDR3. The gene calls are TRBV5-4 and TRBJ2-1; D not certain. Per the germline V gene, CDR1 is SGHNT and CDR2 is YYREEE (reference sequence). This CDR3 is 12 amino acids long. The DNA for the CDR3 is TGTGCTAGCAGCTTCTTCTCTAAGGAGCAGTTCTTC. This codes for CASSFFSKEQFF.

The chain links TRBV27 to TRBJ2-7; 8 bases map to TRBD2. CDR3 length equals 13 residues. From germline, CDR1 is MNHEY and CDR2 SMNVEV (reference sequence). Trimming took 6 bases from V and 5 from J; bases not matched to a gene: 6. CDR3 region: CASSSRGGDEQYF. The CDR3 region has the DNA TGTGCCAGCAGCTCACGGGGGGGTGACGAGCAGTACTTC.

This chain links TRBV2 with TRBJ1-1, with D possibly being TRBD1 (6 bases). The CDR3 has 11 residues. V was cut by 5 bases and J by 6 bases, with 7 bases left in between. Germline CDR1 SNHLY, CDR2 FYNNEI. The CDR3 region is CASSQGSEAFF. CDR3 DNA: TGTGCCAGCAGTCAGGGGTCTGAAGCTTTCTTT.

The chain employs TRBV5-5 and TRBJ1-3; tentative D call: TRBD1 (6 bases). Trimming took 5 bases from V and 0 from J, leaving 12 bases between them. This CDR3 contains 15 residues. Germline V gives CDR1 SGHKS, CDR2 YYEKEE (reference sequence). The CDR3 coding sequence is TGTGCCAGCAGGGGGGCGACAGACTCTGGAAACACCATATATTTT. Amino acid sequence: CASRGATDSGNTIYF.

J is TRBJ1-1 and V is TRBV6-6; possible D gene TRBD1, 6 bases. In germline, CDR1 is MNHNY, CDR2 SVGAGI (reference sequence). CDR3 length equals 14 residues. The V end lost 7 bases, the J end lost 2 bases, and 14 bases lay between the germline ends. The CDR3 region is CASTLGGANTEAFF. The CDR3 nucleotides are TGTGCCAGCACACTGGGGGGGGCCAACACTGAAGCTTTCTTT.

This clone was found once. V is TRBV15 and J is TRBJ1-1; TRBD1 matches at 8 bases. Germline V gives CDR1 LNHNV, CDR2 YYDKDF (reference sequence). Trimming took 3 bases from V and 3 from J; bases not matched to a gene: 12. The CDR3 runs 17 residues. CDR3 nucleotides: TGTGCCACCAGCAGGCCGAGGACAGGGCTTATTTACACTGAAGCTTTCTTT. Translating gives CATSRPRTGLIYTEAFF.

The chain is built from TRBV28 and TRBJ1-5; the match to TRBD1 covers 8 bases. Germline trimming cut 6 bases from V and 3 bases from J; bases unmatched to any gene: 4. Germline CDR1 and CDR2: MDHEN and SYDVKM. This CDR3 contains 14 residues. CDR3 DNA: TGTGCCAGCAGGCGGGACAGGCTCAATCAGCCCCAGCATTTT. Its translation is CASRRDRLNQPQHF.

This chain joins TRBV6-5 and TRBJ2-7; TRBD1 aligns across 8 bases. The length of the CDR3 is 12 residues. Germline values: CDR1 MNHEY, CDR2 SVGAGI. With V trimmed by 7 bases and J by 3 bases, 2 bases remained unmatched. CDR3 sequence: CASTTGGYEQYF. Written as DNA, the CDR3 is TGTGCCAGCACAACAGGGGGCTACGAGCAGTACTTC.